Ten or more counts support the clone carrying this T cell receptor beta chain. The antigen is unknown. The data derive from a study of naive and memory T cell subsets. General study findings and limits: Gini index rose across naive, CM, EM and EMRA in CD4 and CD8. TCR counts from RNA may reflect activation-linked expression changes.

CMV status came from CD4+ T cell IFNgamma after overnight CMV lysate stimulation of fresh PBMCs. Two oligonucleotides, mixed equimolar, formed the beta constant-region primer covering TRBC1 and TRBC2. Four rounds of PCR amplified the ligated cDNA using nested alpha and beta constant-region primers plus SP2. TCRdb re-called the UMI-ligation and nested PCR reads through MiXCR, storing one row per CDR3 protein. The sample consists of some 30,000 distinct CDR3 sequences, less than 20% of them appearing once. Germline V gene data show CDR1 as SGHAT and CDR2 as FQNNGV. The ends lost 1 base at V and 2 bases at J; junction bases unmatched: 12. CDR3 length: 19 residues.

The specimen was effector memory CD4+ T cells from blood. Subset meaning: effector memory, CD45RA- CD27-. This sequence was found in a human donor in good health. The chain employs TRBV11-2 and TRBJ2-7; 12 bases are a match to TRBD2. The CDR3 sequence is CASSLGRTSGTLPAYEQYF. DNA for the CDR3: TGTGCCAGCAGCTTAGGACGGACTAGCGGGACTCTACCGGCCTACGAGCAGTACTTC.